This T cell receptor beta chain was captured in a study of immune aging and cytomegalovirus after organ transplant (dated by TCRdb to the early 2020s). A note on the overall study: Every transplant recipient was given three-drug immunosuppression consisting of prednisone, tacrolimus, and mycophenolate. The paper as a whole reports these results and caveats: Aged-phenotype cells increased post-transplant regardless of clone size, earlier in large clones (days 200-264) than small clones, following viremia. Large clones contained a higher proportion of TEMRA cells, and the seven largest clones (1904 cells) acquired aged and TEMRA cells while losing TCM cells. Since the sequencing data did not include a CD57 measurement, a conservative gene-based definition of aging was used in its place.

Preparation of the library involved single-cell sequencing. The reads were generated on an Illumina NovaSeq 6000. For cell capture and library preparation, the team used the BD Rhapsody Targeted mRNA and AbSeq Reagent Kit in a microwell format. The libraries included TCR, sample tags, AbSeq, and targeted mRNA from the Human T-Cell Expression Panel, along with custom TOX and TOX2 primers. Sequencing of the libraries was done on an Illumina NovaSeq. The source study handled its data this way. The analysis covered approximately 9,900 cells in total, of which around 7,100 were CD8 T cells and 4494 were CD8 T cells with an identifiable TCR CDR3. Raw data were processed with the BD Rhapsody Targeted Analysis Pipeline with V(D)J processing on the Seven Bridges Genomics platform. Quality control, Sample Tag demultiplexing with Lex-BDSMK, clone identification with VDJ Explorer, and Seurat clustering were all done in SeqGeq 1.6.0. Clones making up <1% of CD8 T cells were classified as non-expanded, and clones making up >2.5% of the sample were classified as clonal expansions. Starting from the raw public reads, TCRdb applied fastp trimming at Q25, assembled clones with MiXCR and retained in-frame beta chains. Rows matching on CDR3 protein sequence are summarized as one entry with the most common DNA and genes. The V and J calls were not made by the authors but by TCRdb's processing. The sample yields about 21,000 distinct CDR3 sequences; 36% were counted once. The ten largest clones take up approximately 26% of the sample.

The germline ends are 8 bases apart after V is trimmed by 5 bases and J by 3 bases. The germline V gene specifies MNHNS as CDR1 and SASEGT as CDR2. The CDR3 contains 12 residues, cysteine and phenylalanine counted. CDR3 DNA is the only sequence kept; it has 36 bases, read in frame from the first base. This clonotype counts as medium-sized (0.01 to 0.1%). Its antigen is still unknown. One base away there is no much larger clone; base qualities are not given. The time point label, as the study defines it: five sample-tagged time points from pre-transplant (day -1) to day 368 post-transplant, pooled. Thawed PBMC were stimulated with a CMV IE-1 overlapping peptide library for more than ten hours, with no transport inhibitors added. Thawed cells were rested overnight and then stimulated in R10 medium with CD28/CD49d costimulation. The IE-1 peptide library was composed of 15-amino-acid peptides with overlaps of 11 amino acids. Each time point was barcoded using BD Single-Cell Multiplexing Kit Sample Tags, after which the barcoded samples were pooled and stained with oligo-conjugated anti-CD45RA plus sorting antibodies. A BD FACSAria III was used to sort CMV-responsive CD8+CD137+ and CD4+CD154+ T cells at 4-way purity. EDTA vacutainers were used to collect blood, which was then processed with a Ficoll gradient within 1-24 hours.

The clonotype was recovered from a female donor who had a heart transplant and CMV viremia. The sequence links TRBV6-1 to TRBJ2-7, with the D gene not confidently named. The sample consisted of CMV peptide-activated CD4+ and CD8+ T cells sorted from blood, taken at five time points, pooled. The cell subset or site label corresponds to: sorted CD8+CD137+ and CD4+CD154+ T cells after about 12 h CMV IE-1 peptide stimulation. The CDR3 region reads CASSRTNYEQYF. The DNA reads TGTGCCAGCAGTAGAACTAACTACGAGCAGTACTTC.